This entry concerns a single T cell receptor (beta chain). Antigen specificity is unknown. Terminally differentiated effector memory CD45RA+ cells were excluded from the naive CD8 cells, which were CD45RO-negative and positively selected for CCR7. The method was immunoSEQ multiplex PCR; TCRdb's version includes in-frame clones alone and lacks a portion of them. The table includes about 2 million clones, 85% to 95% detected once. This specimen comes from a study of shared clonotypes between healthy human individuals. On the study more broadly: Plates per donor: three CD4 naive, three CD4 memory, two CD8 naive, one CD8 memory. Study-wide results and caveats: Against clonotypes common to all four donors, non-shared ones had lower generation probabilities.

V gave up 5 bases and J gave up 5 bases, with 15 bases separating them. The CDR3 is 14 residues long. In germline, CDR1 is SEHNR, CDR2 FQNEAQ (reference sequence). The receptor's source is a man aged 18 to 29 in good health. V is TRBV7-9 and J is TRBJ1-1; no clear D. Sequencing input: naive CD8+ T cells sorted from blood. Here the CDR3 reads CASSPSGRWTEAFF. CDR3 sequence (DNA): TGTGCCAGCAGCCCGTCTGGACGCTGGACTGAAGCTTTCTTT. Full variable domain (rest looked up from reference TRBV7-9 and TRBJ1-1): DTGVSQNPRHKITKRGQNVTFRCDPISEHNRLYWYRQTLGQGPEFLTYFQNEAQLEKSRLLSDRFSAERPKGSFSTLEIQRTEQGDSAMYLCASSPSGRWTEAFFGQGTRLTVV.